These T cell receptor beta chains were read from a single sample in a study of vaccination and CD4 T cells after COVID-19. For these receptors, no antigen is known. TCRdb used MiXCR to reprocess the PCR reads, holding one entry per CDR3 protein. The sample consists of about 11,000 distinct CDR3 sequences, 45% to 75% of them appearing once. Sequencing input: CD4+ T cells from blood, cultured in vitro. The receptors were gathered from a human donor who had recovered from COVID-19. Each CDR3 is given with its conserved first and last residue. A D gene is named only where the DNA matches it firmly. A clone size is listed for some rows: how often the clone was seen (once, few, many), or a class if it is expanded.

d_gene,v_gene,abundance,j_gene,CDR3nt,CDR3aa
NA,TRBV19,few,TRBJ2-5,TGTGCCAGTAGTACCGGACCGGGAAAAGAGACCCAGTACTTC,CASSTGPGKETQYF
NA,TRBV18,NA,TRBJ1-5,TGTGCCAGCTCTGGGACTCAGCCCCAGCATTTT,CASSGTQPQHF
TRBD2,TRBV28,few,TRBJ2-5,TGTGCCAGCAGCGCCCCTCGGACTAGCGGGAGGGAGACCCAGTACTTC,CASSAPRTSGRETQYF
NA,TRBV20-1,NA,TRBJ2-1,TGCAGTGCTAACCCAGGTGGAGTGTCTGGCTACAATGAGCAGTTCTTC,CSANPGGVSGYNEQFF
NA,TRBV2,few,TRBJ1-1,TGTGCCAGTATGGTCCCGGGGACGTCGGCTTTT,CASMVPGTSAF
TRBD2,TRBV7-9,NA,TRBJ2-1,TGTGCCAGCAGCCTCCGACTAGCGGTGAGCTCCTACAATGAGCAGTTCTTC,CASSLRLAVSSYNEQFF
TRBD1,TRBV24-1,NA,TRBJ1-2,TGTGCCACCAGCAAGGGACAGGGTCGAGATGGCTACACCTTC,CATSKGQGRDGYTF
TRBD1,TRBV7-9,few,TRBJ2-5,TGTGCCAGCAGCATACAGGGGCAAGAGACCCAGTACTTC,CASSIQGQETQYF
NA,TRBV28,NA,TRBJ1-2,TGTGCCAGCAGCCAAACCCAGGGGATCTATGGCTACACCTTC,CASSQTQGIYGYTF
NA,TRBV6-2/TRBV6-3,NA,TRBJ2-3,TGTGCCAGCAGACTAACCCGACAGCCCACAGATACGCAGTATTTT,CASRLTRQPTDTQYF
NA,TRBV20-1,NA,TRBJ1-6,TGCAGTCCTCGGGGTGGCGGCTATAATTCACCCCTCCACTTT,CSPRGGGYNSPLHF
NA,TRBV4-1,NA,TRBJ1-1,TGCGCCAGCAGCCAATTCCATGCGGGGGGCGGCACTGAAGCTTTCTTT,CASSQFHAGGGTEAFF
TRBD2,TRBV29-1,NA,TRBJ2-7,TGCAGCGTTGCGGCTAGCGGGAATAGCGAGCAGTACTTC,CSVAASGNSEQYF
NA,TRBV2,NA,TRBJ1-1,TGTGCCAGCAGCGGATTGAGACAGAACACTGAAGCTTTCTTT,CASSGLRQNTEAFF
NA,TRBV6-5,few,TRBJ2-7,TGTGCCAGCAGTTATGCGGGACAGCCCTACGAGCAGTACTTC,CASSYAGQPYEQYF
NA,TRBV24-1,NA,TRBJ2-5,TGTGCCACCAGTGATTTTTACCTGGGGGAGACCCAGTACTTC,CATSDFYLGETQYF
TRBD2,TRBV20-1,NA,TRBJ2-3,TGCAGTGCTAGAACTGGGACTAGCGGGAGCCTCTCGGATACGCAGTATTTT,CSARTGTSGSLSDTQYF
TRBD1,TRBV7-9,NA,TRBJ2-3,TGTGCCAGCAGCCCAAGGACAGGGATGTTAGATACGCAGTATTTT,CASSPRTGMLDTQYF
NA,TRBV12-5,NA,TRBJ2-3,TGTGCTAGTGCGAGCGGGAGCGGGACAGGTACGCAGTATTTT,CASASGSGTGTQYF
NA,TRBV28,once,TRBJ1-2,TGTGCCAGCAGCCCTACAGGAGTGGTTGGCTACACCTTC,CASSPTGVVGYTF
NA,TRBV20-1,NA,TRBJ1-6,TGCAGTGCTACGAAGGGGACGGATAATTCACCCCTCCACTTT,CSATKGTDNSPLHF
NA,TRBV7-9,NA,TRBJ2-7,TGTGCCAGCAGCCTCAGCGGACCGAGCTCCTACGAGCAGTACTTC,CASSLSGPSSYEQYF
NA,TRBV6-5,large,TRBJ2-3,TGTGCCAGCAGTTACGGGGCCCGGACCAGAAGCACAGATACGCAGTATTTT,CASSYGARTRSTDTQYF
NA,TRBV6-2/TRBV6-3,NA,TRBJ1-4,TGTGCCAGCAGTTACGGGACGGTAAATGAAAAACTGTTTTTT,CASSYGTVNEKLFF
NA,TRBV24-1,few,TRBJ1-2,TGTGCCACCAGTGATTACCAGGACTCGGGCTACACCTTC,CATSDYQDSGYTF
TRBD2,TRBV4-3,NA,TRBJ2-7,TGCGCCAGCAGCCAAGATTGGGCGGGGCTTAAGACTAGCGGTCTCTACGAGCAGTACTTC,CASSQDWAGLKTSGLYEQYF
NA,TRBV15,NA,TRBJ2-7,TGTGCCACCAGCAAGTTAGCCTCCCACTACGAGCAGTACTTC,CATSKLASHYEQYF
NA,TRBV5-6,once,TRBJ2-7,TGTGCCAGCAGCTTGAGAGGTGGGGGCTACTCCTACGAGCAGTACTTC,CASSLRGGGYSYEQYF
NA,TRBV27,NA,TRBJ1-5,TGTGCCAGCAGCAGACTGAATAGCAATCAGCCCCAGCATTTT,CASSRLNSNQPQHF
TRBD2,TRBV19,few,TRBJ2-5,TGTGCCAGTATGTCTCGAGGGACTATGGAGACCCAGTACTTC,CASMSRGTMETQYF
NA,TRBV7-2,few,TRBJ1-5,TGTGCCAGCAGCTTCACAGGGCGCAATCAGCCCCAGCATTTT,CASSFTGRNQPQHF
TRBD1,TRBV7-9,large,TRBJ2-1,TGTGCCAGCAGCTTGGGACAGGTTTACAATGAGCAGTTCTTC,CASSLGQVYNEQFF
NA,TRBV2,NA,TRBJ2-7,TGTGCCAGCAGCTTGAGCGGGCAGTACTTC,CASSLSGQYF
NA,TRBV5-4,NA,TRBJ2-5,TGTGCCAGCAGCTTGATTCGTCAGGGCCAAGAGACCCAGTACTTC,CASSLIRQGQETQYF
TRBD1,TRBV12-3/TRBV12-4,NA,TRBJ2-3,TGTGCCAGCAGGCTACCCCGGACAGGGTTCACAGATACGCAGTATTTT,CASRLPRTGFTDTQYF
NA,TRBV20-1,NA,TRBJ1-5,TGCAGTGCTAGAGTCTCTTGGGGATCCGAGGGGTATAGCAATCAGCCCCAGCATTTT,CSARVSWGSEGYSNQPQHF
TRBD2,TRBV6-4,NA,TRBJ2-2,TGTGCCAGCAGTGACGGACTAGCCACCGGGGAGCTGTTTTTT,CASSDGLATGELFF
NA,TRBV6-1,NA,TRBJ2-7,TGTGCCAGCAGTCCAGGACAGACCTACGAGCAGTACTTC,CASSPGQTYEQYF
TRBD1,TRBV2,few,TRBJ2-5,TGTGCCAGCGGGTCGGGACAGATACAAGAGACCCAGTACTTC,CASGSGQIQETQYF
NA,TRBV30,few,TRBJ2-7,TGTGCCTGGAAAAGACAGTCAGACTCCTACGAGCAGTACTTC,CAWKRQSDSYEQYF
NA,TRBV7-9,few,TRBJ2-3,TGTGCCAGCAGCGCCCCCGCCACAGATACGCAGTATTTT,CASSAPATDTQYF
NA,TRBV6-2/TRBV6-3,NA,TRBJ2-5,TGTGCCAGCAGTTACGCTACAGAGACCCAGTACTTC,CASSYATETQYF
NA,TRBV2,NA,TRBJ2-5,TGTGCCAGCAGACCCGACAGCCAAGAGACCCAGTACTTC,CASRPDSQETQYF
TRBD1,TRBV27,NA,TRBJ1-4,TGTGCCAGCAGGCGGACAGGGACTAATGAAAAACTGTTTTTT,CASRRTGTNEKLFF
NA,TRBV30,NA,TRBJ2-3,TGTGCCTGGAGTGTCTGGGGGAACACAGATACGCAGTATTTT,CAWSVWGNTDTQYF
TRBD1,TRBV19,NA,TRBJ1-2,TGTGCCAGTAGCATAACTCAGGGGGCGCGAGGCTACACCTTC,CASSITQGARGYTF
TRBD2,TRBV20-1,NA,TRBJ2-7,TGCAGTGCTACGGGACTAGCGGGAGTGAGGGAGCAGTACTTC,CSATGLAGVREQYF
NA,TRBV6-2/TRBV6-3,once,TRBJ2-3,TGTGCCAGCAGTTATACTAGCAGAACAGATACGCAGTATTTT,CASSYTSRTDTQYF
NA,TRBV29-1,NA,TRBJ2-5,TGCAGCGTTGAAGGGGGGGGCCAAGTACTAGAGACCCAGTACTTC,CSVEGGGQVLETQYF
TRBD2,TRBV6-1,few,TRBJ2-5,TGTGCCAGCAGCAATACGGGACTAGCGGGAGGAGAGACCCAGTACTTC,CASSNTGLAGGETQYF
NA,TRBV20-1,NA,TRBJ1-1,TGCAGTGCCTCGGGACATTTGAACACTGAAGCTTTCTTT,CSASGHLNTEAFF
NA,TRBV7-9,NA,TRBJ2-4,TGTGCCAGCAGCCTCCGGGAAAACATTCAGTACTTC,CASSLRENIQYF
TRBD1,TRBV20-1,few,TRBJ1-2,TGCAGTGCCAGGACAGGGGGAGGTTATGGCTACACCTTC,CSARTGGGYGYTF
NA,TRBV15,NA,TRBJ1-6,TGTGCCACCAGCCCAGGGAGGTTGAACAATTCACCCCTCCACTTT,CATSPGRLNNSPLHF
NA,TRBV24-1,few,TRBJ2-2,TGTGCCACCAGTGATTCAAGGCTGTACACCGGGGAGCTGTTTTTT,CATSDSRLYTGELFF
TRBD2,TRBV28,NA,TRBJ2-3,TGTGCCAGCAGTTTTTGGTCTAGCGGGGCCTCTAGCACAGATACGCAGTATTTT,CASSFWSSGASSTDTQYF
NA,TRBV2,NA,TRBJ2-2,TGTGCCACCAGCTTAGCGGAAAACACCGGGGAGCTGTTTTTT,CATSLAENTGELFF
NA,TRBV6-1,NA,TRBJ2-7,TGTGCCAGCAGAGGACTTTCATCCTACGAGCAGTACTTC,CASRGLSSYEQYF